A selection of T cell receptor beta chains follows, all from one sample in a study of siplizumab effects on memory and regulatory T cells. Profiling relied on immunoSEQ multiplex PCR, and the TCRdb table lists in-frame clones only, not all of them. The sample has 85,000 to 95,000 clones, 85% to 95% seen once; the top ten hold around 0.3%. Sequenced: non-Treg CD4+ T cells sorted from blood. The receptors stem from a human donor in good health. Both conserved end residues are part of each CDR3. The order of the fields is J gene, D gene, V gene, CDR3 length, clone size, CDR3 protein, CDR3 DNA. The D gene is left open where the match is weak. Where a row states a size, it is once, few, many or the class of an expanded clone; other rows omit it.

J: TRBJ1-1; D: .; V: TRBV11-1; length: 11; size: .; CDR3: CASSWGGEAFF; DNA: TGTGCCAGCAGCTGGGGGGGCGAGGCTTTCTTT
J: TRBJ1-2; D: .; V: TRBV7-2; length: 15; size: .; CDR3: CASSLPFGFVDGYTF; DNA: TGTGCCAGCAGCTTGCCGTTCGGTTTTGTAGATGGCTACACCTTC
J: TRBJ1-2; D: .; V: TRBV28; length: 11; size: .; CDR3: CAIWGSYGYTF; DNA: TGTGCCATCTGGGGGAGCTATGGCTACACCTTC
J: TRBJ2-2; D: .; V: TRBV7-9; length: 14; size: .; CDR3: CASSLSVQAGELFF; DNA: TGTGCCAGCAGCTTATCCGTACAGGCCGGGGAGCTGTTTTTT
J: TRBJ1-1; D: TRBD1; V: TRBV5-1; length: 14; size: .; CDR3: CASRFDRDRTEAFF; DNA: TGCGCCAGCAGGTTCGACAGGGACCGCACTGAAGCTTTCTTT
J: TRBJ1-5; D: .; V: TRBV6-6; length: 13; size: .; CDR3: CASSYSISQGQHF; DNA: TGTGCCAGCAGTTACTCGATTTCACAGGGCCAGCATTTT
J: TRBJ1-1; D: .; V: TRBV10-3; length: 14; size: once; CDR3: CAISELQGNTEAFF; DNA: TGTGCCATCAGTGAGTTACAGGGGAACACTGAAGCTTTCTTT
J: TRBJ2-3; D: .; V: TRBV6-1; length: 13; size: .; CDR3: CASTNRGTDTQYF; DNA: TGTGCCAGCACAAACCGAGGCACAGATACGCAGTATTTT
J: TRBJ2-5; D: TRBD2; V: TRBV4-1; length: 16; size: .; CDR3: CASSLLGLADQETQYF; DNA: TGCGCCAGCAGCCTCCTGGGACTAGCGGACCAAGAGACCCAGTACTTC
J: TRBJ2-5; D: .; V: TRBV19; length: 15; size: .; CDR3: CASSMRRGGQETQYF; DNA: TGTGCCAGTAGTATGAGGAGGGGCGGTCAAGAGACCCAGTACTTC
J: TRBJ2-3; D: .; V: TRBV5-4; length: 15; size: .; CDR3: CASSLPVPGTDTQYF; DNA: TGTGCCAGCAGCTTGCCCGTCCCGGGCACAGATACGCAGTATTTT
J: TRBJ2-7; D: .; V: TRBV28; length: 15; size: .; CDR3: CASSFPSGGGYEQYF; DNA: TGTGCCAGCAGCTTTCCTAGCGGAGGGGGCTACGAGCAGTACTTC
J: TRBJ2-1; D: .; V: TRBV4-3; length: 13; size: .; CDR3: CASSHYNRNEQFF; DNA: TGCGCCAGCAGCCACTACAATCGGAATGAGCAGTTCTTC
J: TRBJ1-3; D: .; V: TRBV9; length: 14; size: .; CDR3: CASSAGNSGNTIYF; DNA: TGTGCCAGCAGCGCTGGGAACTCTGGAAACACCATATATTTT
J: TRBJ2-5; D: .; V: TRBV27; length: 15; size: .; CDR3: CASSGARLYKETQYF; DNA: TGTGCCAGCAGCGGAGCTCGTCTCTATAAAGAGACCCAGTACTTC
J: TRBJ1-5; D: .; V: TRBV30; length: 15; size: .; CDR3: CAWSAGLGGNQPQHF; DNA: TGTGCCTGGAGTGCGGGTCTTGGGGGCAATCAGCCCCAGCATTTT
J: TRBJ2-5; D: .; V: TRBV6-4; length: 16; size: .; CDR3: CASSVGTESLPETQYF; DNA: TGTGCCAGCAGTGTGGGGACGGAGTCCCTTCCAGAGACCCAGTACTTC
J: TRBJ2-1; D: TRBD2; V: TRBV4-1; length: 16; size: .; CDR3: CASSQDPSGRKNEQFF; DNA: TGCGCCAGCAGCCAAGATCCGAGCGGGAGGAAGAATGAGCAGTTCTTC
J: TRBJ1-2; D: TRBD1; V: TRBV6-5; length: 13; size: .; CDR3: CASSYLTGDGYTF; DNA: TGTGCCAGCAGTTACCTTACAGGGGACGGCTACACCTTC
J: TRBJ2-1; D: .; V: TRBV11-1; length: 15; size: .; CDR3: CASSAIFRVDNEQFF; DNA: TGTGCCAGCAGCGCGATCTTTAGGGTCGACAATGAGCAGTTCTTC
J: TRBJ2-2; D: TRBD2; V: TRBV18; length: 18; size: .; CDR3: CASSPPSSGGPNTGELFF; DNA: TGTGCCAGCTCACCACCTTCTAGCGGGGGCCCGAACACCGGGGAGCTGTTTTTT
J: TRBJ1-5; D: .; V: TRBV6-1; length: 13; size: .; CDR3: CASSEPGPQPQHF; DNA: TGTGCCAGCAGTGAGCCAGGCCCCCAGCCCCAGCATTTT
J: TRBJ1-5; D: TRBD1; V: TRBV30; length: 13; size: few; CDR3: CAWTDRGREPQHF; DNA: TGTGCCTGGACGGACAGGGGGCGGGAGCCCCAGCATTTT
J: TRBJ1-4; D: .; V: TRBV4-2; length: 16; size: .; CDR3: CASSQTGPTSPEKLFF; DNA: TGTGCCAGCAGCCAAACAGGGCCAACCAGTCCTGAAAAACTGTTTTTT
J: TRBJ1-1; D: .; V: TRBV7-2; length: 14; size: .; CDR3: CASSLSREGTEAFF; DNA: TGTGCCAGCAGCTTATCCCGGGAGGGTACTGAAGCTTTCTTT
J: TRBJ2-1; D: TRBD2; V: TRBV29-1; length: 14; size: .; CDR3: CSGRGEGHLIEQFF; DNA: TGCAGCGGACGTGGGGAGGGCCATTTGATTGAGCAGTTCTTC
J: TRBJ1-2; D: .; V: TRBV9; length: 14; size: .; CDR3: CASSADRGGYGYTF; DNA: TGTGCCAGCAGCGCGGATAGGGGGGGATATGGCTACACCTTC
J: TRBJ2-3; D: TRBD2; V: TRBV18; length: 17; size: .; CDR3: CASSGLAGGRGTDTQYF; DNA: TGTGCCAGCAGTGGACTAGCGGGAGGGCGAGGCACAGATACGCAGTATTTT
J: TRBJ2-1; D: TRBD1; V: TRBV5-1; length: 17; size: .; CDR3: CASSKGRGTGVYNEQFF; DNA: TGCGCCAGCAGCAAAGGCCGTGGGACAGGGGTCTACAATGAGCAGTTCTTC
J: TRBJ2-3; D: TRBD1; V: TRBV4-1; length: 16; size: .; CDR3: CASSQDQRGPTDTQYF; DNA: TGCGCCAGCAGCCAAGATCAAAGGGGGCCCACAGATACGCAGTATTTT
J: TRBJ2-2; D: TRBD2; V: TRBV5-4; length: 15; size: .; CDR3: CASALAGPNTGELFF; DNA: TGTGCCAGCGCTCTAGCGGGTCCGAACACCGGGGAGCTGTTTTTT
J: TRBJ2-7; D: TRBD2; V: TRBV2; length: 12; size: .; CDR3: CASRESSGEQYF; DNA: TGTGCCAGCAGGGAATCTAGCGGCGAGCAGTACTTC
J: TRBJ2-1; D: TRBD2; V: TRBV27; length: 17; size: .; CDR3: CASSLNPSGRAVNEQFF; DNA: TGTGCCAGCAGTTTAAACCCTAGCGGGAGGGCCGTTAATGAGCAGTTCTTC
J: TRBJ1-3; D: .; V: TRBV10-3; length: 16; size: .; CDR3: CAISPQSVKGGNTIYF; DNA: TGTGCCATCAGCCCCCAGTCAGTGAAGGGGGGAAACACCATATATTTT
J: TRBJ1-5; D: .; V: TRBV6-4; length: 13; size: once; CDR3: CASSTTADQPQHF; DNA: TGTGCCAGCAGTACCACGGCAGATCAGCCCCAGCATTTT